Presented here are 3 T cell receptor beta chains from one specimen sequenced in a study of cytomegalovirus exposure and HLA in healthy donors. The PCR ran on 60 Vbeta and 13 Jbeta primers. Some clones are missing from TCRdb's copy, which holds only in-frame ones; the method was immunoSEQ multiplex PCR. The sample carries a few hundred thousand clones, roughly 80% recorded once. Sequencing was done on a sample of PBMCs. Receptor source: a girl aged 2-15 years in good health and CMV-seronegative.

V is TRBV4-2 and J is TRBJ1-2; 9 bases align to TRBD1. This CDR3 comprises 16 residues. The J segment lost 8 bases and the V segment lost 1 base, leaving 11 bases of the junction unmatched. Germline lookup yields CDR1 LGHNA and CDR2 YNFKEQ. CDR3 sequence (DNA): TGTGCCAGCAGCCAAGCGCCGGGACAGGGAGCCTCGGGCTACACCTTC. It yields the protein CASSQAPGQGASGYTF.

The CDR3 DNA sequence: TGTGCCAGCAGCCCCCGTGGACTACTTGCTGCAGATACGCAGTATTTT. Its protein product is CASSPRGLLAADTQYF. The chain has TRBV7-9 and TRBJ2-3, with D perhaps TRBD2 (6 bases). The germline V gene has CDR1 SEHNR and CDR2 FQNEAQ (reference sequence). Trimming removed 5 bases at V and 4 bases at J, with 19 bases between. The CDR3 extends over 16 amino acids.

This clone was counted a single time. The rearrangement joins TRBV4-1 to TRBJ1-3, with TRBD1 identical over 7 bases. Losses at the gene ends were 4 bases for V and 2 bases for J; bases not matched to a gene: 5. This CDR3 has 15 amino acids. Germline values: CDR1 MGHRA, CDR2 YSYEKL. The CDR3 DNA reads TGCGCCAGCAGCCTAGGGGGACAGACTGGAAACACCATATATTTT. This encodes CASSLGGQTGNTIYF.